This T cell receptor (beta chain) appears in the sequencing data of a study of Ad26.COV2.S vaccination and SARS-CoV-2 variants. As for the study in general: Donor got 5x10^10 or 1x10^11 viral particles of Ad26.COV2.S.

The treatment here: approximately 18 received Ad26.COV2.S at low or high dose, single or two shots; roughly five received placebo; per-sample allocation not given. Following the first vaccine or placebo injection, samples were taken on day 63. Vaccination used an Ad26 vector expressing Wuhan-strain SARS-CoV-2 spike. In regard to this clone: The target antigen is unknown.

The CDR3 has 13 residues. V lost 4 bases, J lost 4 bases, and 10 bases lay in between. Germline lookup yields CDR1 MNHEY and CDR2 SVGEGT. Study-wide findings and caveats: Post-vaccination spike-specific CD8+ and CD4+ T cell responses reportedly had substantial breadth. Breadth measured for non-spike TCRs was similar across vaccine and placebo recipients.

The table came from immunoSEQ multiplex PCR; TCRdb's copy has only in-frame clones and leaves some out. Altogether about 440,000 clones are present, 90% being singletons, with the ten largest covering around 4.2%. Sequences were derived from peripheral blood, sampled in a trial of Ad26.COV2.S vaccine versus placebo. The sequence was collected from a person aged 18-60 years who received the Ad26.COV2.S COVID-19 vaccine or a placebo. The gene calls are TRBV6-2 or TRBV6-3 and TRBJ1-1; D unclear. The CDR3 sequence: CASSSRVGTEAFF. As DNA, the CDR3 is TGTGCCAGCAGTTCGAGGGTGGGCACTGAAGCTTTCTTT.